Sequencing of this T cell receptor beta chain was carried out in a study of CD8 T cells in Susac syndrome. Random hexamers were used to reverse transcribe an amount of about 0.45 to 1 ug RNA. TCRdb redid the calling of the immunoSEQ multiplex PCR reads with MiXCR, one entry per CDR3 protein. Here the sample spans approximately 79,000 distinct CDR3 sequences, about 94% being singletons. Sequencing of TCR beta was performed on blood CD8+ T cells and on blood CD4+ T cells. The CDR3 has 16 residues. Germline trimming cut 6 bases from V and 7 bases from J; bases unmatched to any gene: 14. The sample comprised CD8+ T cells from PBMCs. The V and J genes are TRBV12-3 or TRBV12-4 and TRBJ1-2; 10 bases are a match to TRBD1. This TCR was sampled from a human donor with Susac syndrome. CDR3 protein: CASSHSRRQGAGGYTF. CDR3 sequence (DNA): TGTGCCAGCAGCCATAGCCGACGACAGGGGGCGGGTGGCTACACCTTC.